In its sample, the clone carrying this T cell receptor (beta chain) was seen a few times. Its antigen is still unknown. Treatment given: roughly ten-day PBMC culture with coronavirus spike peptide pools or control peptides (ViraFEST assay). Dates of positive PCR ran from March to December 2020, before US Alpha, Beta and Delta variants. This record belongs to a study of vaccination and CD4 T cells after COVID-19. Study-wide context: Convalescent cases consisted of six males and four females, of whom two were Hispanic.

Researchers used the Oncomine TCR Beta short-read assay to sequence DNA from cultured CD4+ T cells. TCRdb reprocessed the PCR reads via MiXCR and lists one record per CDR3 protein. The sample consists of thousands of distinct CDR3 sequences, less than 25% of them appearing once. Germline-derived CDR1 and CDR2 are LNHNV and YYDKDF (reference sequence). This CDR3 comprises 17 residues. After removal of 0 bases from V and 5 bases from J, the junction contained 4 bases not matched to a gene. Overall study findings and caveats: Reactive clone data from convalescent patients indicated a median of approximately 90% appearing only post-vaccination.

This TCR derives from a human donor who had recovered from COVID-19. Source: CD4+ T cells from blood, cultured in vitro, taken after SARS-CoV-2 vaccination. The V gene is TRBV15, the J gene TRBJ2-2; 12 bases match TRBD2. The CDR3 DNA is TGTGCCACCAGCAGAGACCTAGCGGGAGGGGGGACCGGGGAGCTGTTTTTT. Translating it yields CATSRDLAGGGTGELFF.